This TCR beta chain stems from a study of T-cell reconstitution after alpha-beta-depleted transplantation in children. General study results and limits: Surviving recipient T cells and intrathymic progenitors accounted for some patients' high TCRbeta diversity at day 60. There were reportedly several hundred expanded graft clones from which alpha-beta T cells came about two months after transplant. At the one-year point after transplant, T-cell counts and TCRbeta diversity were found to come mostly from T cells that had been newly produced.

Remarks on this clonotype: Its antigen is currently unknown.

The CDR3 covers 11 residues. Germline lookup yields CDR1 SGHRS and CDR2 YFSETQ. Losses at the gene ends were 2 bases for V and 10 bases for J; bases not matched to a gene: 0. Unique molecular identifiers featured in how the TCRbeta library was prepared. TCRdb itself ran the PCR reads through MiXCR, one entry per CDR3 protein. The repertoire holds roughly 50,000 distinct CDR3 sequences, with roughly 45% as singletons. This chain uses TRBV5-1 with TRBJ2-1; TRBD2 aligns across 7 bases. This receptor was obtained from a male patient younger than 18 who had a stem cell transplant for acute lymphoblastic leukemia, so the T cells may come from the graft donor. This sample comprised PBMCs, mostly from graft donor cells, obtained 360 days after TCRalphabeta/CD19-depleted stem cell transplant. The CDR3 sequence is CASSLAGEQFF. As DNA, the CDR3 is TGCGCCAGCAGCTTAGCGGGAGAGCAGTTCTTC.